This record covers a single TCR beta chain. This sample was included in a study of blood T cell repertoires in COVID-19. Background on the study: Sources were T cells, B-cell-depleted T cells, or PBMCs; the material itself was cDNA or gDNA.

Methods used by the authors: Amplification from reference gene primers served as the basis for estimated nucleated cell counts. Data came from immunoSEQ multiplex PCR; TCRdb stores just in-frame clones and leaves some out. That table gives V, J and clone size, and the DNA gave D and trimming. The sample lists around 180,000 clones; around three quarters were seen once. The V gene lost 5 bases and the J gene lost 1 base, with 9 bases spanning the gap. This CDR3 spans 14 amino acids. Germline loops: CDR1 SGHAT, CDR2 FQNNGV. This TCR was recovered from a man aged 60 to 69 with active or convalescent COVID-19. Sequencing was done on a sample of peripheral blood. The V gene is TRBV11-2, the J gene TRBJ1-5; D is unresolved. CDR3 amino acids: CASSVTVSNQPQHF. DNA of the CDR3: TGTGCCAGCAGCGTAACAGTGAGCAATCAGCCCCAGCATTTT.